Reported below is one TCR beta chain. The junction departs from germline at one end; a sequencing error may be responsible. Germline V gives CDR1 MNHNS, CDR2 SASEGT. This CDR3 is built from 14 residues. These data come from a study of shared clonotypes between healthy human individuals. Donors were healthy HIV-negative adults without recently reported acute infections or vaccinations. As originally analysed: As immunoSEQ supplied junction-only sequences (without quality scores), filtering differed. The repertoire was sequenced with immunoSEQ multiplex PCR; TCRdb's copy has only in-frame clones and lacks some. V and J calls and clone size follow that table, whereas D and trimming were derived from the DNA. The sample records about 990,000 clones, about 84% being singletons.

The TCR was taken from a man aged 18 to 30 in good health. Some clones in this sample may be carry-over from other donors' samples. The sequencing input was memory CD4+ T cells from PBMCs. Subset specified: CD45RA-negative fraction. The chain couples TRBV6-1 to TRBJ2-1, with D possibly matching TRBD1 (5 bases). The CDR3 nucleotides are TGTGCCAGCAGGGAAGGGGCCAGGGACAATGAGCAGTTCTTC. Amino acids: CASREGARDNEQFF.